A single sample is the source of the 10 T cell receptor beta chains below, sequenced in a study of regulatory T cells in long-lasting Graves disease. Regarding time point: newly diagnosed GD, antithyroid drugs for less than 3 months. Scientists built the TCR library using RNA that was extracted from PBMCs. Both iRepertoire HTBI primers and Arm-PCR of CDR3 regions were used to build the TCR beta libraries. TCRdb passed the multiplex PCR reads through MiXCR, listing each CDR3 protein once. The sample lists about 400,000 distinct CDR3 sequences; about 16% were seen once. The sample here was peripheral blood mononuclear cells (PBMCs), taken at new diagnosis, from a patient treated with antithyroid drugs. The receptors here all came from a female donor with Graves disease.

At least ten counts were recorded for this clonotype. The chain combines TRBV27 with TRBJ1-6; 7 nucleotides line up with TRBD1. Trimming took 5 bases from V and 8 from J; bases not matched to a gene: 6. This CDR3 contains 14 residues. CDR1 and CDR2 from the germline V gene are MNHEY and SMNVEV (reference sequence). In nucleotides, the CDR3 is TGTGCCAGCAGTCCAACAGGGGTTCATTCACCCCTCCACTTT. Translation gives CASSPTGVHSPLHF.

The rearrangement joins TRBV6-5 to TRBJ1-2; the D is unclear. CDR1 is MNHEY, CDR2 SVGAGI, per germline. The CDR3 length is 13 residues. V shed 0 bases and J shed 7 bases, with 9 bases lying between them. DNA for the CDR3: TGTGCCAGCAGTTACTCTTGGGGATTTGGCTACACCTTC. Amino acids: CASSYSWGFGYTF.

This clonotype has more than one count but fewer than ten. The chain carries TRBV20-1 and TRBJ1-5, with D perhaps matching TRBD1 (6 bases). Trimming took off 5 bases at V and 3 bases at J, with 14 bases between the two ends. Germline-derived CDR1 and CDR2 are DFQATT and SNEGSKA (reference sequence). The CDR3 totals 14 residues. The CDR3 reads CSAYVGQLNQPQHF. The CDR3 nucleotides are TGCAGTGCTTACGTTGGACAGCTCAATCAGCCCCAGCATTTT.

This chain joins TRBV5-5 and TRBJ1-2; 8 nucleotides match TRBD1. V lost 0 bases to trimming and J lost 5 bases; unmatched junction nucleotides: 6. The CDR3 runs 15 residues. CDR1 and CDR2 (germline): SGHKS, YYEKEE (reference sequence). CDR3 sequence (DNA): TGTGCCAGCAGCTTGGCCGGGCAGGGGGCATATGGCTACACCTTC. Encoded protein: CASSLAGQGAYGYTF.

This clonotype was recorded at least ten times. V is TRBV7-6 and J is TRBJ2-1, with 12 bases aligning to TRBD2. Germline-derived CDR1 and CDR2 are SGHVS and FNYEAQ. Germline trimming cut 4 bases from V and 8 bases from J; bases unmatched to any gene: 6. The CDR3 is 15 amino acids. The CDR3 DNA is TGTGCCAGCAGCTCTAGCGGGAGGGCTGGTGATGAGCAGTTCTTC. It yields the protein CASSSSGRAGDEQFF.

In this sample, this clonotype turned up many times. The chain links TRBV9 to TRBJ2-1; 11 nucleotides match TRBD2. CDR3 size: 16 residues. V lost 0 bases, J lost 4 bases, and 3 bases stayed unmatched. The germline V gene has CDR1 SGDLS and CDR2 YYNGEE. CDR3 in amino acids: CASSVAGLAGYNEQFF. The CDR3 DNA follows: TGTGCCAGCAGCGTAGCTGGACTAGCGGGTTACAATGAGCAGTTCTTC.

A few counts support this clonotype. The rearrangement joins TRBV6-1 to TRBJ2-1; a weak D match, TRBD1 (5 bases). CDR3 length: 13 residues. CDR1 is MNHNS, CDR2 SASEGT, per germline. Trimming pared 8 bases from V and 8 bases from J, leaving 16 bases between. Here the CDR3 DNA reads TGTGCCAGCCGGCAGGGTATATGGGATGAGCAGTTCTTC. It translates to CASRQGIWDEQFF.

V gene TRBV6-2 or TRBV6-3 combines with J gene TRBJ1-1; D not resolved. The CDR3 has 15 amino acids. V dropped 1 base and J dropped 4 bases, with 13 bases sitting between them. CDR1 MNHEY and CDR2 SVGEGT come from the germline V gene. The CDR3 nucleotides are TGTGCCAGCAGTTACTTGCCGGGAAGCGGCACTGAAGCTTTCTTT. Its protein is CASSYLPGSGTEAFF.

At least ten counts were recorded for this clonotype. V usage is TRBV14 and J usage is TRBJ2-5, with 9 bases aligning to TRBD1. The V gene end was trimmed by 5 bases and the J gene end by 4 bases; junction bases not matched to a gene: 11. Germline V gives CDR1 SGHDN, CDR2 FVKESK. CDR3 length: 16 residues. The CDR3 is CASSTTGTGWLETQYF. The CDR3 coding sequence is TGTGCCAGCAGCACCACCGGGACAGGGTGGTTAGAGACCCAGTACTTC.

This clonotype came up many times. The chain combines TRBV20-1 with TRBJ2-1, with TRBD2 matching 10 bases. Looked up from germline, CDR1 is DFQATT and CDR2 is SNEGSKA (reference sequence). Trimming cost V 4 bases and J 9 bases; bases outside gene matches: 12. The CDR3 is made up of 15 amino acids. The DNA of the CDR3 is TGCAGTGCTACCAAGTTAGCGGGGGGACTTCCTGAGCAGTTCTTC. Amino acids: CSATKLAGGLPEQFF.